Below, 6 T cell receptor beta chains from the same sample are listed, as sequenced in a study of blood T cell repertoires in COVID-19. Assay: immunoSEQ multiplex PCR; the TCRdb copy retains only in-frame clones and omits some. The repertoire holds hundreds of thousands of clones, with approximately 78% as singletons. Material for sequencing was PBMCs or T cells enriched from blood (not recorded which). These TCRs come from a man in his forties or fifties who had been exposed to COVID-19.

The chain couples TRBV9 to TRBJ2-7, with D possibly being TRBD2 (5 bases). This CDR3 is 14 amino acids long. Trimming shortened V by 2 bases and J by 5 bases, and 14 bases separated the two germline ends. The germline V gene encodes CDR1 SGDLS and CDR2 YYNGEE. CDR3 DNA sequence: TGTGCCAGCAGCGTTAGCGTGGGGTGGGACGAGCAGTACTTC. Its protein product is CASSVSVGWDEQYF. The variable domain in full, with the rest retrieved from reference TRBV9 and TRBJ2-7, is DSGVTQTPKHLITATGQRVTLRCSPRSGDLSVYWYQQSLDQGLQFLIQYYNGEERAKGNILERFSAQQFPDLHSELNLSSLELGDSALYFCASSVSVGWDEQYFGPGTRLTVT.

The chain couples TRBV19 to TRBJ1-4, with D possibly TRBD1 on 6 matching bases. The CDR3 is 13 residues long. The germline V gene has CDR1 LNHDA and CDR2 SQIVND (reference sequence). V lost 7 bases to trimming and J lost 8 bases, with 14 bases between them. The CDR3 reads CASNPTGREKLFF. The CDR3 nucleotides are TGTGCCAGTAATCCGACAGGCCGGGAAAAACTGTTTTTT.

V gene TRBV21-1 combines with J gene TRBJ2-5; the table's TRBD2 call for D was not verified on the DNA. TRBV21-1 has pseudogene status. This CDR3 is 18 amino acids long. CDR3 DNA sequence: TGTGCCAGCAGCAAAGTGAACCTACTAGCGGGAGTCTCAGAGACCCAGTACTTC. Residues: CASSKVNLLAGVSETQYF.

The genes are TRBV12-3 or TRBV12-4 and TRBJ1-5, with 7 bases fitting TRBD1. V lost 6 bases, J lost 7 bases, and 6 bases stayed unmatched. The CDR3 runs to 13 residues. CDR3 DNA: TGTGCCAGCAGCTTGACAGGGTTACAGCCCCAGCATTTT. Encoded protein: CASSLTGLQPQHF.

The gene calls are TRBV28 and TRBJ2-1, with D possibly matching TRBD1 (5 bases). The germline CDR1 and CDR2 sequences are MDHEN and SYDVKM. CDR3 length equals 11 residues. Trimming took 6 bases from V and 10 from J, leaving 10 bases between them. The CDR3 coding sequence is TGTGCCAGCAGCCTCTACAGGGAGCAGTTCTTC. Its translation is CASSLYREQFF. Together with reference TRBV28 and TRBJ2-1, the CDR3 gives the full variable domain: DVKVTQSSRYLVKRTGEKVFLECVQDMDHENMFWYRQDPGLGLRLIYFSYDVKMKEKGDIPEGYSVSREKKERFSLILESASTNQTSMYLCASSLYREQFFGPGTRLTVL.

J is TRBJ2-7 and V is TRBV10-2; tentatively, D is TRBD2 (6 bases). V was trimmed by 4 bases and J by 1 base, leaving 11 bases between them. Looked up from germline, CDR1 is WSHSY and CDR2 is SAAADI. There are 14 residues in the CDR3. The CDR3 sequence: CASSANGRSYEQYF. In nucleotides, the CDR3 is TGCGCCAGCAGTGCTAACGGGAGATCCTACGAGCAGTACTTC.